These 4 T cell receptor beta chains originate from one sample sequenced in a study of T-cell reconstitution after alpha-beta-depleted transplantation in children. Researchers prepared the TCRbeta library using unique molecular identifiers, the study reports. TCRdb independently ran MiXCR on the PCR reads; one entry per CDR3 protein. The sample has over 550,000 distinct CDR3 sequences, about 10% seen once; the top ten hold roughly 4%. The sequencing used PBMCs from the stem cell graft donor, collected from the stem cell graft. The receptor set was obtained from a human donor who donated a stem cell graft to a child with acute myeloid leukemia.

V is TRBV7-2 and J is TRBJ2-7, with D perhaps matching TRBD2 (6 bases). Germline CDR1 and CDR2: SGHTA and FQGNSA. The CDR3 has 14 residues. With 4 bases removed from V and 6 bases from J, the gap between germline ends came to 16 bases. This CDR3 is CASSSTRFASEQYF. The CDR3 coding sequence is TGTGCCAGCAGCTCGACTAGGTTTGCTAGCGAGCAGTACTTC. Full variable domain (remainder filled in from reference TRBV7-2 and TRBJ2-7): GAGVSQSPSNKVTEKGKDVELRCDPISGHTALYWYRQSLGQGLEFLIYFQGNSAPDKSGLPSDRFSAERTGGSVSTLTIQRTQQEDSAVYLCASSSTRFASEQYFGPGTRLTVT.

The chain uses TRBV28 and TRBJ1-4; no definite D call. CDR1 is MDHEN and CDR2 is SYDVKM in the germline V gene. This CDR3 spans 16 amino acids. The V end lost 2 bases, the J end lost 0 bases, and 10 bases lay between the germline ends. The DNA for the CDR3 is TGTGCCAGCAGTTTACGGAGACGGGCAACTAATGAAAAACTGTTTTTT. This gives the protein CASSLRRRATNEKLFF.

The CDR3 here is CASSLAGTRGDTQYF. The CDR3 coding sequence is TGCGCCAGCAGCTTGGCCGGGACTAGAGGAGATACGCAGTATTTT. The chain combines TRBV5-1 with TRBJ2-3, with 8 bases aligning to TRBD2. The germline V gene encodes CDR1 SGHRS and CDR2 YFSETQ. V was clipped by 0 bases and J by 5 bases; unmatched bases: 5. The CDR3 spans 15 residues.

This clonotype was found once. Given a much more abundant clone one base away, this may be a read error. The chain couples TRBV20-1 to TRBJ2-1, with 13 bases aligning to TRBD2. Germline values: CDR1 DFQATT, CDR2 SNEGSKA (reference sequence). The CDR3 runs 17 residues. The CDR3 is CCALLAGGPSSYNEQFF. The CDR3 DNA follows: TGCTGTGCTCTACTAGCGGGAGGGCCCAGCTCCTACAATGAGCAGTTCTTC.